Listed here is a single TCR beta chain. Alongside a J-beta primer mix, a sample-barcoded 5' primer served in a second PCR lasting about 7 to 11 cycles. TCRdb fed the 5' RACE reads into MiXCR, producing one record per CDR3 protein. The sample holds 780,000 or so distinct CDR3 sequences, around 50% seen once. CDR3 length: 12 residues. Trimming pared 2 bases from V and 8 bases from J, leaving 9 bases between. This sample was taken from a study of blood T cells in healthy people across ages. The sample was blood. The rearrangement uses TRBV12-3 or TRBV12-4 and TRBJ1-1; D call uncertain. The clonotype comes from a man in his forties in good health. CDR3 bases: TGTGCCAGCAGTTTACTCTCTGACGAAGCTTTCTTT. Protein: CASSLLSDEAFF.